This TCR beta chain originates from a study of CD8+CD57+ T cells in acquired aplastic anemia. On the study more broadly: Mean DNA quantity obtained from sorted CD4+ and CD8+ cells was 3 to 3.5 ug.

Trimming removed 6 bases from V and 0 bases from J, with 9 bases in between. The CDR3 spans 15 residues. CDR1 and CDR2 from the germline V gene are SNHLY and FYNNEI. Genomic DNA was employed as the template in profiling TCR beta VDJ and CDR3. MiXCR, applied by TCRdb to the reads, yields one record per CDR3 protein. This sample has about 270,000 distinct CDR3 sequences, with 50% to 70% found just once. The sequence was obtained from a human donor with severe aplastic anemia or a healthy control (not recorded which). The sample comprised sorted CD4+, CD8+, or CD8+CD57+ T cells (not recorded which) from PBMCs. The gene calls are TRBV2 and TRBJ2-6, with D perhaps matching TRBD1 (6 bases). CDR3 amino acids: CASSEGVSGANVLTF. The CDR3 nucleotides are TGTGCCAGCAGCGAGGGGGTCTCTGGGGCCAACGTCCTGACTTTC.